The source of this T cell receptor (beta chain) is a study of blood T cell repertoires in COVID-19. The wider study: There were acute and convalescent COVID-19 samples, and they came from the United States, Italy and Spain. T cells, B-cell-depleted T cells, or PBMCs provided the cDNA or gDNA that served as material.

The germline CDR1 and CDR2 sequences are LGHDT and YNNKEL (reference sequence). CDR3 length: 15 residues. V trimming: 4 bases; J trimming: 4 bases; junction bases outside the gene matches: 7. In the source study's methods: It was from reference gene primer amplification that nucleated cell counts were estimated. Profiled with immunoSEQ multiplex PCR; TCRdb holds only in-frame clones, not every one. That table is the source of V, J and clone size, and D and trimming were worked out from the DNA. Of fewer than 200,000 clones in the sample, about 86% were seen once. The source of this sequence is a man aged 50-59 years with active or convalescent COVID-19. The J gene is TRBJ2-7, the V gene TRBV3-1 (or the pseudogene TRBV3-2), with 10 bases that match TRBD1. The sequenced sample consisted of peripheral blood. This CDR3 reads CASSPVGTGAYEQYF. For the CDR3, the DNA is TGTGCCAGCAGCCCAGTCGGGACAGGGGCATACGAGCAGTACTTC.